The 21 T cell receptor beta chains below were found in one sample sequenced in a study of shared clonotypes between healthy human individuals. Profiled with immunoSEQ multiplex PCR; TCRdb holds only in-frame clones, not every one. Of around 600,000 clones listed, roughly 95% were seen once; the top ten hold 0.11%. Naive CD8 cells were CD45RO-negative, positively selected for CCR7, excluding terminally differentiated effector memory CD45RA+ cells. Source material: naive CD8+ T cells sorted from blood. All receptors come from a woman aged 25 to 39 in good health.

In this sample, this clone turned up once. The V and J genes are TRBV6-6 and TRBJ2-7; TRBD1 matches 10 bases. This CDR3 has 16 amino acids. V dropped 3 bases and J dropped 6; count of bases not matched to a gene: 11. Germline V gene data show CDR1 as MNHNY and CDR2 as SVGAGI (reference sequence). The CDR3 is CASSYRTGGRHSEQYF. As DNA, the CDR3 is TGTGCCAGCAGTTATCGGACAGGGGGACGCCATAGCGAGCAGTACTTC.

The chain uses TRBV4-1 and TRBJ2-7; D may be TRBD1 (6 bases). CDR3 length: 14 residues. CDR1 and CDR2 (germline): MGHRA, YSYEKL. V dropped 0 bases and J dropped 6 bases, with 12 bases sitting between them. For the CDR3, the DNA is TGCGCCAGCAGCCAAGATTCAGAGGGGGTCGAGCAGTACTTC. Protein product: CASSQDSEGVEQYF.

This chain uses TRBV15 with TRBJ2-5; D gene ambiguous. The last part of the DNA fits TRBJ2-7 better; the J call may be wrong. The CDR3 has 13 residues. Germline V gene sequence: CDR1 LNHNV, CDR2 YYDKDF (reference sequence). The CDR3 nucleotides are TGTGCCACCAGCAGAGTTTCATCCGACGAGCAGTACTTC. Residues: CATSRVSSDEQYF.

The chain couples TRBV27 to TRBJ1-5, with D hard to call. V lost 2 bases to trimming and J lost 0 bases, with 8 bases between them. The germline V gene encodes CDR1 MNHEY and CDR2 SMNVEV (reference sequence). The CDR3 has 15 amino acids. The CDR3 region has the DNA TGTGCCAGCAGTTTAAGCGGCGATAGCAATCAGCCCCAGCATTTT. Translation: CASSLSGDSNQPQHF.

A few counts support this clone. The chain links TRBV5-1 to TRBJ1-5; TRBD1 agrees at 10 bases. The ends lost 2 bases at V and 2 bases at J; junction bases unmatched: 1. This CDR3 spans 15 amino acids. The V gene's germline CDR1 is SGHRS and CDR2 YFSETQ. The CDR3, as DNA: TGCGCCAGCAGCTTCGGGACAGGGGGCAATCAGCCCCAGCATTTT. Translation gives CASSFGTGGNQPQHF.

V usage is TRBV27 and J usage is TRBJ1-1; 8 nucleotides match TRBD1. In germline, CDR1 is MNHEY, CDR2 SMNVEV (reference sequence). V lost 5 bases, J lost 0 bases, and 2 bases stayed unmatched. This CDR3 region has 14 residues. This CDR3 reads CASSVTGVNTEAFF. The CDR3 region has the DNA TGTGCCAGCAGTGTGACAGGGGTGAACACTGAAGCTTTCTTT.

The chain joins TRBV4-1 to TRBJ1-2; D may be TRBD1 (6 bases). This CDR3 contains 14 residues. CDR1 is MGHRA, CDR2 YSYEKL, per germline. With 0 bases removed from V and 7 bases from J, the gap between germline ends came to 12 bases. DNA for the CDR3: TGCGCCAGCAGCCAAGAACAGGGAGTAGCTGGCTACACCTTC. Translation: CASSQEQGVAGYTF.

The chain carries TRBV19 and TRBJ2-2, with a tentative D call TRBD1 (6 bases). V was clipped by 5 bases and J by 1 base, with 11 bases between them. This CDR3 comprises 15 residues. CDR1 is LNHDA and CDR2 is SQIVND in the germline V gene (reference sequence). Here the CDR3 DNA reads TGTGCCAGTAGTTTGACAGGACTGAACACCGGGGAGCTGTTTTTT. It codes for CASSLTGLNTGELFF.

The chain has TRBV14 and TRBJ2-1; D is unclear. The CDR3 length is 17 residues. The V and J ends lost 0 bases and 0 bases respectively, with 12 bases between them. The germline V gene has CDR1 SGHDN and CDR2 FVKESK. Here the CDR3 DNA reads TGTGCCAGCAGCCAAGATACCCGACGGGTCTCCTACAATGAGCAGTTCTTC. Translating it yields CASSQDTRRVSYNEQFF.

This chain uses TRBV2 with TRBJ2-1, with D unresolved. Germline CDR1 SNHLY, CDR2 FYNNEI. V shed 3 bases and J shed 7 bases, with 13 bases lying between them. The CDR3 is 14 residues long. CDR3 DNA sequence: TGTGCCAGCAGTGATGCCCTAAACAATAATGAGCAGTTCTTC. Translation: CASSDALNNNEQFF.

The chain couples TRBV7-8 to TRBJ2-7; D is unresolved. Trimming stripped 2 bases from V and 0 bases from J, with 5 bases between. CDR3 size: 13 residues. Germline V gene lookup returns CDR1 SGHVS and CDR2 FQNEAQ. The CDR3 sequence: CASSLSGSYEQYF. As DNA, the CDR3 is TGTGCCAGCAGCTTATCGGGCTCCTACGAGCAGTACTTC. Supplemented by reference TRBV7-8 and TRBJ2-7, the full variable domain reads GAGVSQSPRYKVAKRGQDVALRCDPISGHVSLFWYQQALGQGPEFLTYFQNEAQLDKSGLPSDRFFAERPEGSVSTLKIQRTQQEDSAVYLCASSLSGSYEQYFGPGTRLTVT.

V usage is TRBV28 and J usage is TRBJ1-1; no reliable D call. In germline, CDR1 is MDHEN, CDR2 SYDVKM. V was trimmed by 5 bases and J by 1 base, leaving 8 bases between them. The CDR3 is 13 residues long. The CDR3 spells CASSPIGNTEAFF. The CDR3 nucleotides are TGTGCCAGCAGTCCCATAGGGAACACTGAAGCTTTCTTT.

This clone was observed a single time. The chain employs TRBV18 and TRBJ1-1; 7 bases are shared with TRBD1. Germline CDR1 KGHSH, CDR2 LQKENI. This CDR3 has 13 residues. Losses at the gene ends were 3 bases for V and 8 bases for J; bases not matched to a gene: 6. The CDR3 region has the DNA TGTGCCAGCTCACCCAAGGACAGGTTAGAAGCTTTCTTT. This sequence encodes CASSPKDRLEAFF. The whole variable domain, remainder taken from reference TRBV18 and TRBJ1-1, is NAGVMQNPRHLVRRRGQEARLRCSPMKGHSHVYWYRQLPEEGLKFMVYLQKENIIDESGMPKERFSAEFPKEGPSILRIQQVVRGDSAAYFCASSPKDRLEAFFGQGTRLTVV.

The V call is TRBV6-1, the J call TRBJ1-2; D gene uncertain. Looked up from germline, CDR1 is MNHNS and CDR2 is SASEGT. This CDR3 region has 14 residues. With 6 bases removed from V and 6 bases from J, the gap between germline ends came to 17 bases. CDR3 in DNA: TGTGCCAGCAGCCAAATGGGGATTGTGGATGGCTACACCTTC. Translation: CASSQMGIVDGYTF.

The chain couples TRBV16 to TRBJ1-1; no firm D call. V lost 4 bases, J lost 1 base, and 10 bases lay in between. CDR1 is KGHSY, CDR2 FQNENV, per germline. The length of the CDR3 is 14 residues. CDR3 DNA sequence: TGTGCCAGCAGCCTCTCCGCCAGGAACACTGAAGCTTTCTTT. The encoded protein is CASSLSARNTEAFF.

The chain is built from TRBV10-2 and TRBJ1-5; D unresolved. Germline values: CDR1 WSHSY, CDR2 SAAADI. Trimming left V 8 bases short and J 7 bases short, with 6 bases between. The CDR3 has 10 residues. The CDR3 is CASPDQPQHF. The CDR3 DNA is TGCGCCAGCCCAGACCAGCCCCAGCATTTT.

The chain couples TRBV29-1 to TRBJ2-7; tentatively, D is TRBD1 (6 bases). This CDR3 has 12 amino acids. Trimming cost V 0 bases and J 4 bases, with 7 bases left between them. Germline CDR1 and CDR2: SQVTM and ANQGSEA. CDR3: CSVEETGYEQYF. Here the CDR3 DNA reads TGCAGCGTTGAAGAGACAGGATACGAGCAGTACTTC.

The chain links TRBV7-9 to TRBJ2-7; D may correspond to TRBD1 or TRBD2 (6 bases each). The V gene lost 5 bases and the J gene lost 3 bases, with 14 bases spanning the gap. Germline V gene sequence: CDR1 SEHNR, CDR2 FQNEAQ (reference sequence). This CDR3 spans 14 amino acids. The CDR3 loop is CASSRGGTNYEQYF. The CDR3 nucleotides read TGTGCCAGCAGCCGCGGAGGGACAAACTACGAGCAGTACTTC. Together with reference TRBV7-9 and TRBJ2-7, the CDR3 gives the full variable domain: DTGVSQNPRHKITKRGQNVTFRCDPISEHNRLYWYRQTLGQGPEFLTYFQNEAQLEKSRLLSDRFSAERPKGSFSTLEIQRTEQGDSAMYLCASSRGGTNYEQYFGPGTRLTVT.

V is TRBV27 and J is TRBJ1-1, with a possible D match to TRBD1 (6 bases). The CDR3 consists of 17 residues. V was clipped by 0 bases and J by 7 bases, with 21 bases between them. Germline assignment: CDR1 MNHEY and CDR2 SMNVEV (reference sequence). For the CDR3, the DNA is TGTGCCAGCAGTTTATCGGGGGGGGACAACCACCCTTATGAAGCTTTCTTT. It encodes CASSLSGGDNHPYEAFF.

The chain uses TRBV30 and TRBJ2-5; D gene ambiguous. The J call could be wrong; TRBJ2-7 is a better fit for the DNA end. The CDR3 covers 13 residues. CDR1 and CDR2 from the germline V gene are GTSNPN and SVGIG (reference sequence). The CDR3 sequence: CAWSPFSSYEQYF. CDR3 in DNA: TGTGCCTGGAGTCCATTCTCGTCGTACGAGCAGTACTTC.

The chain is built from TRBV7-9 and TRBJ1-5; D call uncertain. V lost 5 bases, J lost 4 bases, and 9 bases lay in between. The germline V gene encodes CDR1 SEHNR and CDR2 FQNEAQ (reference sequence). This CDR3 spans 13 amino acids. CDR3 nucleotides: TGTGCCAGCAGCCAAGTAGGGAATCAGCCCCAGCATTTT. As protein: CASSQVGNQPQHF.